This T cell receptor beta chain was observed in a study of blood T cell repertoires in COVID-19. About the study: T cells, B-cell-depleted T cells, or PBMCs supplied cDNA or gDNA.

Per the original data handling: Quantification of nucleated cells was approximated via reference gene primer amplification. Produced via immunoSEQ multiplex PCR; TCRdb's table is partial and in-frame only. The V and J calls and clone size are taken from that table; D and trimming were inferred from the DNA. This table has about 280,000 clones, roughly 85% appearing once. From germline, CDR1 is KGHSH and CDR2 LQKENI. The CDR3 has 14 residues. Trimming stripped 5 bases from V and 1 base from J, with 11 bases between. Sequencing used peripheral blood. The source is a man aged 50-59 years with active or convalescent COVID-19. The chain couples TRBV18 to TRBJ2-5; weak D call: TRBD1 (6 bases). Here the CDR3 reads CASSSGTSQETQYF. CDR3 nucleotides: TGTGCCAGCTCATCCGGGACAAGCCAAGAGACCCAGTACTTC.